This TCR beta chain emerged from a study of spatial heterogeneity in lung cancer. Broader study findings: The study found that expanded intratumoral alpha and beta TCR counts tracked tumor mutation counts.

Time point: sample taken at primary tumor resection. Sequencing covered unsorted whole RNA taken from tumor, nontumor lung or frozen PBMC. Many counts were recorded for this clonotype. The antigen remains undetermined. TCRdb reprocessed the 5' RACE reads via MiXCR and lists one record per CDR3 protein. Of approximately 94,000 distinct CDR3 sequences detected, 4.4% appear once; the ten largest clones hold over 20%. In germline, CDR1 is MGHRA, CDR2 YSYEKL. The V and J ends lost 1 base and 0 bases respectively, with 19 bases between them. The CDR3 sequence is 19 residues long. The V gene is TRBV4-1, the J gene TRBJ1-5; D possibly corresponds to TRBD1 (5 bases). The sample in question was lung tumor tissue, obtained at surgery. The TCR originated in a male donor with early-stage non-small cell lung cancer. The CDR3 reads CASSQGTGTASYSNQPQHF. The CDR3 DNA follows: TGCGCCAGCAGCCAAGGGACCGGGACCGCAAGTTATAGCAATCAGCCCCAGCATTTT.